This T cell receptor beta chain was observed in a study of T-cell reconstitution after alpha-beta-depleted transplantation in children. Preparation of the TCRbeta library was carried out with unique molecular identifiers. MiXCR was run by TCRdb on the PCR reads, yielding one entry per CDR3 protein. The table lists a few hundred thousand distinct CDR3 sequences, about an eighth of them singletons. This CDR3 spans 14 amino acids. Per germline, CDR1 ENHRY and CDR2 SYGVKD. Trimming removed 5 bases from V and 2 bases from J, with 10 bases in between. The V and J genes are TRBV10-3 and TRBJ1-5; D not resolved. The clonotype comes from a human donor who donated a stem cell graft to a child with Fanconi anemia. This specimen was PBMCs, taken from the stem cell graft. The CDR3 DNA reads TGTGCCATCAGTACCGATCGGGGCAATCAGCCCCAGCATTTT. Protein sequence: CAISTDRGNQPQHF.